The 25 T cell receptor beta chains presented below share a single source sample, sequenced in a study of shared clonotypes between healthy human individuals. Measured with immunoSEQ multiplex PCR; TCRdb has only the in-frame clones, and not every one. The table includes about 2.2 million clones, over 85% detected once. CD45RO-negative, CCR7-positively selected cells formed the naive CD8 fraction, excluding terminally differentiated effector memory CD45RA+ cells. Sample: naive CD8+ T cells from PBMCs. The receptors here all came from a man younger than 30 in good health. Some clones in this sample may be carry-over from other donors' samples.

The chain has TRBV10-2 and TRBJ2-3; 8 bases match TRBD2. CDR1 and CDR2 (germline): WSHSY, SAAADI. This CDR3 spans 16 amino acids. With 2 bases clipped from V and 0 bases from J, the junction kept 4 bases outside the gene matches. The CDR3 loop reads CASSEPASGSTDTQYF. CDR3 nucleotide sequence: TGCGCCAGCAGTGAGCCGGCTAGCGGGAGCACAGATACGCAGTATTTT.

This clone was counted once. V gene TRBV6-5 combines with J gene TRBJ1-6; TRBD1 might be the D (6 bases). CDR1 is MNHEY and CDR2 is SVGAGI in the germline V gene. CDR3 length: 16 amino acids. The V and J ends lost 2 bases and 7 bases respectively, with 15 bases between them. This CDR3 is CASSYKSGGRNSPLHF. In DNA form, the CDR3 reads TGTGCCAGCAGTTACAAGTCCGGGGGGCGAAATTCACCCCTCCACTTT.

The V gene is TRBV19, the J gene TRBJ1-5, with D unresolved. This CDR3 is 17 amino acids long. Germline lookup yields CDR1 LNHDA and CDR2 SQIVND (reference sequence). Trimming removed 1 base at V and 2 bases at J, with 15 bases between. The CDR3 DNA is TGTGCCAGTAGTATAGGGTTTGGGGTTGTCGGCAATCAGCCCCAGCATTTT. Residues: CASSIGFGVVGNQPQHF.

This sequence joins TRBV5-6 and TRBJ2-1; the D is unclear. CDR3 length equals 11 residues. Germline loops: CDR1 SGHDT, CDR2 YYEEEE. Trimming cost V 0 bases and J 10 bases, with 5 bases left between them. The CDR3 DNA reads as TGTGCCAGCAGCTTGGGGAGCGAGCAGTTCTTC. It yields the protein CASSLGSEQFF.

The J gene is TRBJ2-7, the V gene TRBV15, with TRBD2 as a possible D gene (5 bases). This CDR3 spans 14 amino acids. V shed 0 bases and J shed 5 bases, with 11 bases lying between them. The germline V gene has CDR1 LNHNV and CDR2 YYDKDF (reference sequence). Here the CDR3 reads CATSRDGESDEQYF. CDR3 nucleotides: TGTGCCACCAGCAGAGATGGGGAGTCAGACGAGCAGTACTTC.

The table lists this clone with a count of one. The chain combines TRBV7-9 with TRBJ2-1; D ambiguous. The germline V gene encodes CDR1 SEHNR and CDR2 FQNEAQ (reference sequence). V was clipped by 8 bases and J by 4 bases, with 15 bases between them. There are 14 residues in the CDR3. The DNA of the CDR3 is TGTGCCAGCCGCTCAATTCCCGAGTACAATGAGCAGTTCTTC. It translates to CASRSIPEYNEQFF.

V gene TRBV7-6 combines with J gene TRBJ2-4; TRBD2 aligns across 12 bases. Germline CDR1 SGHVS, CDR2 FNYEAQ. The CDR3 runs 14 residues. The J segment lost 11 bases and the V segment lost 3 bases, leaving 5 bases of the junction unmatched. The CDR3 here is CASSLGLAGPLQYF. The CDR3, as DNA: TGTGCCAGCAGCTTGGGACTAGCGGGCCCCCTTCAGTACTTC.

The rearrangement joins TRBV4-3 to TRBJ1-4, with D perhaps TRBD1 (5 bases). Germline CDR1 LGHNA, CDR2 YSLEER. With 1 base removed from V and 3 bases from J, the gap between germline ends came to 15 bases. This CDR3 is built from 17 residues. The chain's CDR3 is CASSQGATALANEKLFF. In DNA form, the CDR3 reads TGCGCCAGCAGCCAAGGGGCGACAGCTTTGGCTAATGAAAAACTGTTTTTT.

This clone was picked up one time. The chain joins TRBV14 to TRBJ2-7, with D perhaps given as TRBD1 or TRBD2 (5 bases each). Trimming took 0 bases from V and 10 from J, leaving 16 bases between them. Germline-derived CDR1 and CDR2 are SGHDN and FVKESK. The CDR3 is 14 amino acids. The DNA of the CDR3 is TGTGCCAGCAGCCAAGATTGGGACCCGGCCGGCCAGTACTTC. It translates to CASSQDWDPAGQYF.

The rearrangement links TRBV2 to TRBJ2-7; possible D gene TRBD1, 7 bases. CDR3 size: 15 residues. In germline, CDR1 is SNHLY, CDR2 FYNNEI. Trimming stripped 6 bases from V and 6 bases from J, with 21 bases between. As DNA, the CDR3 is TGTGCCAGCAGGCCGGGACAGACTAGGATGGGCGAGCAGTACTTC. Amino acid sequence: CASRPGQTRMGEQYF. Variable domain in full (rest from reference TRBV2 and TRBJ2-7): EPEVTQTPSHQVTQMGQEVILRCVPISNHLYFYWYRQILGQKVEFLVSFYNNEISEKSEIFDDQFSVERPDGSNFTLKIRSTKLEDSAMYFCASRPGQTRMGEQYFGPGTRLTVT.

This clone appeared a single time. The CDR3 nucleotides are TGTGCCAGCAGTGGGGGACTCTCTGGGGCCAACGTCCTGACTTTC. The encoded protein is CASSGGLSGANVLTF. The chain recombines TRBV28 with TRBJ2-6; TRBD2 might be the D (6 bases). The CDR3 is 15 amino acids. From germline, CDR1 is MDHEN and CDR2 SYDVKM. With 5 bases removed from V and 0 bases from J, the gap between germline ends came to 8 bases.

The chain uses TRBV6-6 and TRBJ1-5; 9 bases agree with TRBD1. Germline trimming cut 4 bases from V and 6 bases from J; bases unmatched to any gene: 7. This CDR3 comprises 15 residues. In germline, CDR1 is MNHNY, CDR2 SVGAGI (reference sequence). The CDR3 is CASSFRDRVAQPQHF. CDR3 coding DNA: TGTGCCAGCAGTTTCCGGGACAGGGTCGCTCAGCCCCAGCATTTT.

The chain combines TRBV4-2 with TRBJ2-1, with D unclear. The CDR3 loop spans 10 amino acids. With 4 bases removed from V and 13 bases from J, the gap between germline ends came to 8 bases. Germline V CDR1 and CDR2: LGHNA, YNFKEQ. The chain's CDR3 is CASSPETQFF. CDR3 nucleotides: TGTGCCAGCAGCCCCGAGACTCAGTTCTTC.

This chain joins TRBV5-1 and TRBJ2-5; the match to TRBD1 covers 7 bases. V lost 0 bases, J lost 2 bases, and 10 bases stayed unmatched. CDR1 is SGHRS and CDR2 is YFSETQ in the germline V gene. This CDR3 contains 17 residues. CDR3 DNA: TGCGCCAGCAGCTTGGTGGGACAGCAAAAGAAGCAAGAGACCCAGTACTTC. Translating gives CASSLVGQQKKQETQYF.

This chain joins TRBV11-2 and TRBJ2-3; TRBD2 matches at 14 bases. With V trimmed by 5 bases and J by 5 bases, 6 bases remained unmatched. This CDR3 has 16 amino acids. Germline CDR1 reads SGHAT; CDR2 reads FQNNGV. CDR3 loop: CASSLGLAGAKDTQYF. The DNA for the CDR3 is TGTGCCAGCAGCCTGGGACTAGCGGGAGCTAAAGATACGCAGTATTTT.

V gene TRBV25-1 combines with J gene TRBJ1-2; D is unresolved. Trimming removed 1 base from V and 0 bases from J, with 9 bases in between. The CDR3 is made up of 15 amino acids. Germline V CDR1 and CDR2: MGHDK, SYGVNS. The CDR3 DNA reads TGTGCCAGCAGTGAATTTGAAGAAGCTAACTATGGCTACACCTTC. Protein sequence: CASSEFEEANYGYTF.

V usage is TRBV14 and J usage is TRBJ2-7, with 8 bases lining up with TRBD2. This CDR3 spans 16 amino acids. Losses at the gene ends were 1 base for V and 6 bases for J; bases not matched to a gene: 11. In germline, CDR1 is SGHDN, CDR2 FVKESK. The CDR3 region is CASSQGPGLAGGEQYF. In DNA form, the CDR3 reads TGTGCCAGCAGCCAAGGACCGGGACTGGCGGGGGGCGAGCAGTACTTC.

The chain recombines TRBV9 with TRBJ2-1; 7 bases agree with TRBD1. V shed 2 bases and J 6 bases; nucleotides not matched to a gene: 5. The CDR3 runs 14 residues. Germline values: CDR1 SGDLS, CDR2 YYNGEE. Here the CDR3 DNA reads TGTGCCAGCAGCGTCACGAACAGGGGCAATGAGCAGTTCTTC. Its translation: CASSVTNRGNEQFF.

Comments on this clone: The sample contains more than one DNA sequence encoding this CDR3. This chain uses TRBV7-9 with TRBJ2-6; D could derive from TRBD1 or TRBD2 (5 bases each). CDR1 is SEHNR and CDR2 is FQNEAQ in the germline V gene (reference sequence). The CDR3 totals 15 residues. The V end was cut by 2 bases, the J end by 2 bases, with 7 bases between. CDR3 in DNA: TGTGCCAGCAGCTTACTGGGGGCTGGGGCCAACGTCCTGACTTTC. This encodes CASSLLGAGANVLTF.

This sequence joins TRBV19 and TRBJ1-2; D is perhaps TRBD1 (6 bases). The CDR3 is 16 residues long. Trimming removed 3 bases from V and 0 bases from J, with 14 bases in between. Germline loops: CDR1 LNHDA, CDR2 SQIVND (reference sequence). This CDR3 is CASSMRGAAPNYGYTF. CDR3 sequence (DNA): TGTGCCAGTAGTATGAGGGGGGCAGCCCCTAACTATGGCTACACCTTC.

With respect to this clone: This sample also contains other DNA sequences that code for the same CDR3. The chain recombines TRBV28 with TRBJ2-5; 8 nucleotides line up with TRBD2. The CDR3 sequence is 14 residues long. Trimming removed 6 bases from V and 4 bases from J; junction bases left unmatched: 7. The germline V gene has CDR1 MDHEN and CDR2 SYDVKM. This CDR3 is CASSPRGGRETQYF. In DNA form, the CDR3 reads TGTGCCAGCAGCCCCCGGGGGGGGCGAGAGACCCAGTACTTC.

The rearrangement uses TRBV7-9 and TRBJ2-5; 7 positions match TRBD1. From germline, CDR1 is SEHNR and CDR2 FQNEAQ (reference sequence). V lost 8 bases and J lost 2; bases outside the gene matches: 5. There are 13 residues in the CDR3. CDR3 protein: CASGHRGQETQYF. The CDR3 bases are TGTGCCAGCGGCCACAGGGGACAAGAGACCCAGTACTTC.

Comment on this clone: The same CDR3 is also encoded by other DNA sequences in this sample. J is TRBJ2-3 and V is TRBV9, with D perhaps matching TRBD1 (5 bases). CDR3 length: 14 amino acids. Trimming pared 0 bases from V and 5 bases from J, leaving 10 bases between. The germline V gene encodes CDR1 SGDLS and CDR2 YYNGEE. CDR3 nucleotide sequence: TGTGCCAGCAGCGTAGCTGGGGCCGGAGATACGCAGTATTTT. Its translation is CASSVAGAGDTQYF.

The chain couples TRBV28 to TRBJ2-3; 7 bases fit TRBD2. Germline values: CDR1 MDHEN, CDR2 SYDVKM. The V segment lost 4 bases and the J segment 5 bases; nucleotides outside the gene matches: 6. The CDR3 is made up of 14 amino acids. The CDR3 sequence: CASSSAERGDTQYF. The CDR3 coding sequence is TGTGCCAGCAGTTCAGCGGAGCGGGGAGATACGCAGTATTTT.

The chain employs TRBV15 and TRBJ2-2, with a weak D call TRBD1 (6 bases). This CDR3 has 13 residues. Trimming removed 3 bases at V and 9 bases at J, with 11 bases between. Looked up from germline, CDR1 is LNHNV and CDR2 is YYDKDF (reference sequence). The CDR3 sequence: CATSSRTAWELFF. In nucleotides, the CDR3 is TGTGCCACCAGCAGTAGGACAGCCTGGGAGCTGTTTTTT.